This entry lists 21 T cell receptor beta chains sequenced from one sample in a study of blood T cell repertoires in COVID-19. Clones were sequenced by immunoSEQ multiplex PCR, and TCRdb holds only the in-frame ones, with some missing. This table holds fewer than 45,000 clones, roughly 90% found once. The sequenced material came from peripheral blood. All receptors derive from a man in his 60s with active or convalescent COVID-19.

The rearrangement links TRBV18 to TRBJ1-1, with D perhaps TRBD1 (5 bases). The CDR3 length is 14 residues. Germline CDR1 reads KGHSH; CDR2 reads LQKENI. Trimming stripped 2 bases from V and 3 bases from J, with 10 bases between. The DNA for the CDR3 is TGTGCCAGCTCACCAGCGGGGGGGGACACTGAAGCTTTCTTT. It codes for CASSPAGGDTEAFF.

V and J are TRBV6-6 and TRBJ2-1, with 11 nucleotides matching TRBD2. Germline CDR1 reads MNHNY; CDR2 reads SVGAGI (reference sequence). Germline trimming cut 6 bases from V and 4 bases from J; bases unmatched to any gene: 2. The CDR3 length is 14 residues. The CDR3 region has the DNA TGTGCCAGCAGGACTAGCGGGATATACAATGAGCAGTTCTTC. It yields the protein CASRTSGIYNEQFF.

This chain uses TRBV18 with TRBJ2-3; D is possibly TRBD1 (5 bases). This CDR3 region has 13 residues. V was trimmed by 3 bases and J by 6 bases, leaving 10 bases between them. The germline CDR1 and CDR2 sequences are KGHSH and LQKENI. The chain's CDR3 is CASSPLGADTQYF. In DNA form, the CDR3 reads TGTGCCAGCTCACCGTTAGGGGCGGATACGCAGTATTTT.

The chain employs TRBV15 and TRBJ2-3; D might be TRBD2 (6 bases). V was cut by 1 base and J by 6 bases, with 8 bases left in between. Looked up from germline, CDR1 is LNHNV and CDR2 is YYDKDF (reference sequence). There are 13 residues in the CDR3. CDR3 sequence: CATSRGGGDTQYF. Written as DNA, the CDR3 is TGTGCCACCAGCAGAGGTGGGGGGGATACGCAGTATTTT.

The CDR3 bases are TGTGCCAGCAGCTTGGTTTGGTCTAGCGGCTACAATGAGCAGTTCTTC. This encodes CASSLVWSSGYNEQFF. The chain has TRBV5-4 and TRBJ2-1; 7 positions match TRBD2. The germline CDR1 and CDR2 sequences are SGHNT and YYREEE (reference sequence). Germline trimming cut 0 bases from V and 3 bases from J; bases unmatched to any gene: 6. The CDR3 is 16 amino acids.

This clone was observed a single time. The rearrangement joins TRBV7-3 to TRBJ2-1; a possible D gene is TRBD2 (6 bases). CDR1 is SGHTA, CDR2 FQGTGA, per germline. This CDR3 contains 16 residues. The V end was cut by 5 bases, the J end by 0 bases, with 14 bases between. CDR3 sequence reads: CASSPFVGSSYNEQFF. For the CDR3, the DNA is TGTGCCAGCAGCCCCTTCGTCGGGAGCTCCTACAATGAGCAGTTCTTC.

The chain links TRBV19 to TRBJ2-1; TRBD1 aligns across 7 bases. Germline CDR1 LNHDA, CDR2 SQIVND (reference sequence). The CDR3 extends over 15 amino acids. V shed 5 bases, J shed 2 bases, and the junction held 6 bases outside the gene matches. Here the CDR3 DNA reads TGTGCCAGTAGTGACGGGACAGCAGCCTACAATGAGCAGTTCTTC. Translated, it gives CASSDGTAAYNEQFF. Complete variable domain (other parts from reference TRBV19 and TRBJ2-1): DGGITQSPKYLFRKEGQNVTLSCEQNLNHDAMYWYRQDPGQGLRLIYYSQIVNDFQKGDIAEGYSVSREKKESFPLTVTSAQKNPTAFYLCASSDGTAAYNEQFFGPGTRLTVL.

This chain uses TRBV24-1 with TRBJ2-3; D is uncertain. Germline CDR1 reads KGHDR; CDR2 reads SFDVKD. Trimming stripped 3 bases from V and 2 bases from J, with 14 bases between. This CDR3 has 16 amino acids. The CDR3 DNA is TGTGCCACCAGTGATCATCGGGTCCCAATCACAGATACGCAGTATTTT. The encoded protein is CATSDHRVPITDTQYF.

The rearrangement uses TRBV6-5 and TRBJ2-7; TRBD1 matches at 9 bases. V lost 8 bases to trimming and J lost 3 bases; unmatched junction nucleotides: 8. Germline CDR1 reads MNHEY; CDR2 reads SVGAGI. The CDR3 length is 14 residues. Written as DNA, the CDR3 is TGTGCCAGCTTCGGGACAGGGAACATCTACGAGCAGTACTTC. Translating it yields CASFGTGNIYEQYF.

The V and J genes are TRBV6-2 or TRBV6-3 and TRBJ2-2; TRBD1 agrees at 12 bases. The length of the CDR3 is 18 residues. J was trimmed by 5 bases and V by 4 bases; bases with no gene match: 11. CDR1 is MNHEY and CDR2 is SVGEGT in the germline V gene. This CDR3 is CASSSRDRGLLETGELFF. DNA for the CDR3: TGTGCCAGCAGTTCCCGGGACAGGGGGCTCTTAGAAACCGGGGAGCTGTTTTTT.

The chain carries TRBV19 and TRBJ1-6; 7 bases agree with TRBD1. Germline V gives CDR1 LNHDA, CDR2 SQIVND (reference sequence). V lost 7 bases to trimming and J lost 9 bases; unmatched junction nucleotides: 9. The CDR3 runs 14 residues. This CDR3 reads CASTPSGQFSPLHF. CDR3 in DNA: TGTGCCAGTACACCCTCGGGACAGTTTTCACCCCTCCACTTT.

This chain uses TRBV6-5 with TRBJ1-5, with a possible D match to TRBD1 (6 bases). Trimming took off 7 bases at V and 11 bases at J, with 24 bases between the two ends. The germline V gene encodes CDR1 MNHEY and CDR2 SVGAGI. This CDR3 contains 15 residues. CDR3 in amino acids: CASTEGVLSPEAQHF. CDR3 in DNA: TGTGCCAGCACCGAGGGGGTACTTTCTCCGGAGGCCCAGCATTTT.

In this sample, this clone turned up once. This chain links TRBV28 with TRBJ2-7; TRBD1 agrees at 10 bases. This CDR3 has 15 amino acids. V gave up 5 bases and J gave up 5 bases; unmatched junction bases: 9. Germline-derived CDR1 and CDR2 are MDHEN and SYDVKM. The CDR3 nucleotides read TGTGCCAGCAGTAGCCCCGGACAGGGGGGAGACGAGCAGTACTTC. As protein: CASSSPGQGGDEQYF.

This chain connects TRBV28 to TRBJ1-3, with D maybe TRBD1 (6 bases). V was cut by 4 bases and J by 0 bases, with 13 bases left in between. Germline CDR1 is MDHEN and CDR2 is SYDVKM. This CDR3 is built from 16 residues. The DNA for the CDR3 is TGTGCCAGCAGTTCCTCGGGACAACCCTCTGGAAACACCATATATTTT. Protein product: CASSSSGQPSGNTIYF.

This clone came up a few times. The genes are TRBV18 and TRBJ2-7; D may be TRBD1 (5 bases). From germline, CDR1 is KGHSH and CDR2 LQKENI. The CDR3 sequence is 14 residues long. Trimming removed 6 bases at V and 5 bases at J, with 17 bases between. The CDR3 here is CASSPFQGIHEQYF. DNA of the CDR3: TGTGCCAGCTCGCCATTCCAGGGAATCCACGAGCAGTACTTC. Full variable domain (rest looked up from reference TRBV18 and TRBJ2-7): NAGVMQNPRHLVRRRGQEARLRCSPMKGHSHVYWYRQLPEEGLKFMVYLQKENIIDESGMPKERFSAEFPKEGPSILRIQQVVRGDSAAYFCASSPFQGIHEQYFGPGTRLTVT.

This clone is a singleton in its sample. The rearrangement uses TRBV7-8 and TRBJ2-3; the match to TRBD2 covers 9 bases. The J segment lost 5 bases and the V segment lost 4 bases, leaving 13 bases of the junction unmatched. The CDR3 sequence is 17 residues long. The germline CDR1 and CDR2 sequences are SGHVS and FQNEAQ. As DNA, the CDR3 is TGTGCCAGCAGCTGGTCCAGCGGGAGGCTAAATCGAGATACGCAGTATTTT. It is translated as CASSWSSGRLNRDTQYF.

This clone was observed a few times. The chain uses TRBV27 and TRBJ1-5; 7 nucleotides align to TRBD1. CDR1 MNHEY and CDR2 SMNVEV come from the germline V gene (reference sequence). This CDR3 has 14 amino acids. With 6 bases clipped from V and 3 bases from J, the junction kept 5 bases outside the gene matches. Here the CDR3 reads CASRPGQFNQPQHF. CDR3 nucleotide sequence: TGTGCCAGCAGACCGGGACAGTTCAATCAGCCCCAGCATTTT.

V is TRBV7-9 and J is TRBJ2-1, with TRBD2 matching 7 bases. This CDR3 has 14 residues. Trimming cost V 5 bases and J 2 bases; bases outside gene matches: 3. The germline gives CDR1 SEHNR, CDR2 FQNEAQ (reference sequence). In DNA, the CDR3 is TGTGCCAGCAGCAGGGGAGGGACCTACAATGAGCAGTTCTTC. This sequence encodes CASSRGGTYNEQFF.

This clone was seen once. V usage is TRBV5-5 and J usage is TRBJ1-1; the D is unclear. The CDR3 runs to 14 residues. Trimming left V 4 bases short and J 6 bases short, with 16 bases between. Germline assignment: CDR1 SGHKS and CDR2 YYEKEE (reference sequence). CDR3 amino acids: CASSPEVWRPEAFF. The CDR3 DNA follows: TGTGCCAGCAGCCCCGAGGTTTGGAGGCCTGAAGCTTTCTTT.

V gene TRBV5-1 combines with J gene TRBJ1-4; no clear D gene. V gave up 7 bases and J gave up 3 bases, with 10 bases separating them. The CDR3 runs 13 residues. Germline V lookup: CDR1 SGHRS, CDR2 YFSETQ. The CDR3, as DNA: TGCGCCAGCCAACGGTCGGCTAATGAAAAACTGTTTTTT. Translation gives CASQRSANEKLFF.

This chain joins TRBV6-5 and TRBJ1-4, with TRBD1 identical over 7 bases. This CDR3 is built from 14 residues. The germline gives CDR1 MNHEY, CDR2 SVGAGI. V gave up 7 bases and J gave up 8 bases; unmatched junction bases: 10. The CDR3 protein is CASTRGGGEEKLFF. CDR3 coding DNA: TGTGCCAGCACCCGAGGAGGGGGCGAGGAAAAACTGTTTTTT.